The 17 T cell receptor beta chains given below trace back to one sample, sequenced in a study of OX40 agonist ivuxolimab in advanced cancers. Library creation used the immunoSEQ multiplex PCR assay. Imported from immuneACCESS, the table was reduced by TCRdb to in-frame sequences with V and J called. These copies leave out some clones; in studies compared against another copy, an unresolved V gene accounts for under half, and the cause of the remainder is not known. Present in this sample are 70,000 or so clones, approximately 89% of which were seen just once. Roughly 0.68% of the sample rests with the top ten. The specimen was CD4+ or CD8+ T cells sorted from blood, collected in a trial of the OX40 agonist ivuxolimab. The receptors stem from an adult with an advanced solid tumor such as melanoma, head and neck, liver or kidney cancer.

The chain joins TRBV6-5 to TRBJ1-5, with D tentatively TRBD1 (5 bases). The V end lost 7 bases, the J end lost 0 bases, and 7 bases lay between the germline ends. CDR1 MNHEY and CDR2 SVGAGI come from the germline V gene. The CDR3 loop spans 13 amino acids. The DNA for the CDR3 is TGTGCCAGCACTGGGGGTAGCAATCAGCCCCAGCATTTT. Translation: CASTGGSNQPQHF.

CDR3 in DNA: TGTGCCAGCAGCTTGAGGGCGGGAGTAGGGACAGATACGCAGTATTTT. It yields the protein CASSLRAGVGTDTQYF. This chain uses TRBV5-4 with TRBJ2-3; 7 bases agree with TRBD2. Germline CDR1 is SGHNT and CDR2 is YYREEE (reference sequence). The trim removed 1 base at V and 3 bases at J, leaving 8 bases unmatched. The CDR3 consists of 16 residues.

This clone is a singleton in its sample. The chain links TRBV5-6 to TRBJ2-1; 7 nucleotides align to TRBD1. Germline V gene sequence: CDR1 SGHDT, CDR2 YYEEEE. After removal of 3 bases from V and 5 bases from J, the junction contained 11 bases not matched to a gene. The CDR3 loop spans 16 amino acids. This CDR3 is CASSSRQGTGNNEQFF. The CDR3 DNA is TGTGCCAGCAGCTCCCGACAGGGAACAGGGAACAATGAGCAGTTCTTC.

This clone was recorded once. The junction and the germline gene differ at one end; a read error may be behind it. The chain uses TRBV30 and TRBJ2-7, with D hard to call. The CDR3 totals 13 residues. Germline CDR1 GTSNPN, CDR2 SVGIG (reference sequence). The CDR3 DNA follows: TGTGCCTGGAGTCAATCCGAATCCTCCGAGCAGTACTTC. Amino acid sequence: CAWSQSESSEQYF.

The chain combines TRBV7-3 with TRBJ2-1; 8 bases are a match to TRBD1. The CDR3 has 13 residues. J gave up 5 bases and V 5 bases, and 2 bases lay outside the gene matches. CDR1 and CDR2 from the germline V gene are SGHTA and FQGTGA. This CDR3 reads CASSPDRDNEQFF. CDR3 DNA: TGTGCCAGCAGCCCGGACAGGGACAATGAGCAGTTCTTC.

This clone was observed once. CDR3 protein: CASSLEGQSQFF. CDR3 nucleotides: TGTGCCAGCAGCTTAGAGGGACAGTCGCAGTTCTTC. This chain joins TRBV11-2 and TRBJ2-1; TRBD1 matches at 7 bases. Germline V lookup: CDR1 SGHAT, CDR2 FQNNGV. Trimming took 0 bases from V and 12 from J; bases not matched to a gene: 2. There are 12 residues in the CDR3.

This sequence joins TRBV29-1 and TRBJ1-3; D is unclear. Germline V gene sequence: CDR1 SQVTM, CDR2 ANQGSEA. CDR3 length: 14 residues. V lost 5 bases and J lost 0, with 11 bases in between. CDR3 coding DNA: TGCAGCGTTCAGGCTACCACCTCTGGAAACACCATATATTTT. Translation: CSVQATTSGNTIYF.

The J gene is TRBJ2-4, the V gene TRBV5-6; TRBD2 aligns across 15 bases. The J segment lost 8 bases and the V segment lost 3 bases, leaving 9 bases of the junction unmatched. Germline values: CDR1 SGHDT, CDR2 YYEEEE. CDR3 length: 17 residues. The CDR3 is CASSSWTSGRAMYIQYF. The CDR3 DNA follows: TGTGCCAGCAGCTCATGGACTAGCGGGAGGGCCATGTACATTCAGTACTTC.

This clone has a single count. The chain links TRBV5-4 to TRBJ2-2; 9 positions match TRBD2. The CDR3 length is 16 residues. Trimming cost V 4 bases and J 6 bases; bases outside gene matches: 10. The V gene's germline CDR1 is SGHNT and CDR2 YYREEE (reference sequence). DNA for the CDR3: TGTGCCAGCAGCCGAGGACTAGCGCCTGCGTCCGGGGAGCTGTTTTTT. Its protein product is CASSRGLAPASGELFF.

The chain joins TRBV2 to TRBJ2-6; D may match TRBD1 or TRBD2 (5 bases each). With 4 bases removed from V and 0 bases from J, the gap between germline ends came to 10 bases. The length of the CDR3 is 16 residues. CDR1 is SNHLY, CDR2 FYNNEI, per germline. CDR3 nucleotide sequence: TGTGCCAGCAGTGTGGGGACCGTCTCTGGGGCCAACGTCCTGACTTTC. Encoded protein: CASSVGTVSGANVLTF.

The V and J genes are TRBV9 and TRBJ1-4; 9 positions match TRBD1. The CDR3 has 15 amino acids. After removal of 3 bases from V and 7 bases from J, the junction contained 7 bases not matched to a gene. Germline CDR1 SGDLS, CDR2 YYNGEE. CDR3 coding DNA: TGTGCCAGCAGCGATCATGACAGGGGGGGTGAAAAACTGTTTTTT. It yields the protein CASSDHDRGGEKLFF. Combining the CDR3 with reference TRBV9 and TRBJ1-4 gives the whole variable domain DSGVTQTPKHLITATGQRVTLRCSPRSGDLSVYWYQQSLDQGLQFLIQYYNGEERAKGNILERFSAQQFPDLHSELNLSSLELGDSALYFCASSDHDRGGEKLFFGSGTQLSVL.

The chain has TRBV7-9 and TRBJ2-7, with D uncertain. This CDR3 comprises 12 residues. Germline V gene lookup returns CDR1 SEHNR and CDR2 FQNEAQ (reference sequence). Trimming left V 5 bases short and J 2 bases short, with 7 bases between. CDR3 in amino acids: CASSPRTYEQYF. Here the CDR3 DNA reads TGTGCCAGCAGCCCCCGAACCTACGAGCAGTACTTC.

The chain has TRBV15 and TRBJ1-2; D ambiguous. CDR3 length: 14 residues. CDR1 and CDR2 (germline): LNHNV, YYDKDF (reference sequence). Trimming pared 0 bases from V and 8 bases from J, leaving 13 bases between. The CDR3 reads CATSRELIAGGYTF. CDR3 nucleotide sequence: TGTGCCACCAGCAGAGAACTCATAGCGGGCGGCTACACCTTC.

V is TRBV7-9 and J is TRBJ1-4, with D tentatively TRBD1 (6 bases). CDR1 is SEHNR and CDR2 is FQNEAQ in the germline V gene (reference sequence). V was shortened by 2 bases and J by 7 bases, with 14 bases between the two germline ends. CDR3 length: 15 amino acids. The CDR3 loop reads CASSLPGGLGEKLFF. For the CDR3, the DNA is TGTGCCAGCAGCTTACCCGGGGGGCTCGGTGAAAAACTGTTTTTT.

The chain is built from TRBV10-3 and TRBJ2-4; the match to TRBD1 covers 8 bases. From germline, CDR1 is ENHRY and CDR2 SYGVKD. The CDR3 contains 15 residues. J gave up 2 bases and V 5 bases, and 5 bases lay outside the gene matches. The CDR3 here is CAISSGGATKNIQYF. DNA of the CDR3: TGTGCCATCAGTTCAGGGGGCGCAACCAAAAACATTCAGTACTTC.

The chain joins TRBV18 to TRBJ1-2, with TRBD1 matching over 10 bases. CDR3 length: 15 residues. Germline V gives CDR1 KGHSH, CDR2 LQKENI. J gave up 7 bases and V 3 bases, and 8 bases lay outside the gene matches. The CDR3 protein is CASSPSTGGSGGYTF. In nucleotides, the CDR3 is TGTGCCAGCTCACCCTCGACAGGGGGCTCCGGTGGCTACACCTTC. Filled out from reference TRBV18 and TRBJ1-2, the complete variable domain reads NAGVMQNPRHLVRRRGQEARLRCSPMKGHSHVYWYRQLPEEGLKFMVYLQKENIIDESGMPKERFSAEFPKEGPSILRIQQVVRGDSAAYFCASSPSTGGSGGYTFGSGTRLTVV.

CDR3: CASSQAGVSEAFF. CDR3 coding DNA: TGCGCCAGCAGCCAAGCGGGGGTTTCTGAAGCTTTCTTT. V usage is TRBV4-3 and J usage is TRBJ1-1, with D perhaps TRBD1 (5 bases). V was shortened by 1 base and J by 6 bases, with 9 bases between the two germline ends. This CDR3 is built from 13 residues. Germline lookup yields CDR1 LGHNA and CDR2 YSLEER.